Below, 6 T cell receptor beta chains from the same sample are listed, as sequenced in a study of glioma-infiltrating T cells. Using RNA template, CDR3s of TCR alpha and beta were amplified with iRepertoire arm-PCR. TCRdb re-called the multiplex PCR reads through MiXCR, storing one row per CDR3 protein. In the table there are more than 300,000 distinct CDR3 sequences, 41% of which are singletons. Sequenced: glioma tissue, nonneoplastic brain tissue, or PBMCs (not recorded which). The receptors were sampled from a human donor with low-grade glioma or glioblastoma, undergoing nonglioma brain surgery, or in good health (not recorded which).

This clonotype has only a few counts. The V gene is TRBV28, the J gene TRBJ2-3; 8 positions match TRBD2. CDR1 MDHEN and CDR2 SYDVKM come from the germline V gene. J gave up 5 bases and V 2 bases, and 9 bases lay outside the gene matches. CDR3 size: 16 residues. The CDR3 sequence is CASSLGWSGRVDTQYF. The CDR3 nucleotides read TGTGCCAGCAGTTTAGGTTGGAGCGGGAGAGTAGATACGCAGTATTTT.

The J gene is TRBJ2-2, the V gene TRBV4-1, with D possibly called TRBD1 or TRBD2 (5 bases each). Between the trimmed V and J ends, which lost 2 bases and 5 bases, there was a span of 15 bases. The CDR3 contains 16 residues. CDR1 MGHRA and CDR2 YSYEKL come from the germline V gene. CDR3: CASSQFGWGTTGELFF. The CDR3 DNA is TGCGCCAGCAGCCAATTCGGGTGGGGGACGACCGGGGAGCTGTTTTTT.

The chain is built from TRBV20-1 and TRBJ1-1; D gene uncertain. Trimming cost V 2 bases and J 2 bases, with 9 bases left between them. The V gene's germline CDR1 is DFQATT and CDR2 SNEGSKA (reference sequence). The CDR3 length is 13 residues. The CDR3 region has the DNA TGCAGTGCTAGAAAGGGCGGTAACACTGAAGCTTTCTTT. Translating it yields CSARKGGNTEAFF.

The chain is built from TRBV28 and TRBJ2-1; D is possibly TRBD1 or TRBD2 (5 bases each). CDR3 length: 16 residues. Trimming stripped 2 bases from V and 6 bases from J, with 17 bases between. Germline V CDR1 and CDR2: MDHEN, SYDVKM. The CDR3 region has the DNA TGTGCCAGCAGTTTACGGAAGGGACCCCCGGGCAATGAGCAGTTCTTC. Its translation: CASSLRKGPPGNEQFF.

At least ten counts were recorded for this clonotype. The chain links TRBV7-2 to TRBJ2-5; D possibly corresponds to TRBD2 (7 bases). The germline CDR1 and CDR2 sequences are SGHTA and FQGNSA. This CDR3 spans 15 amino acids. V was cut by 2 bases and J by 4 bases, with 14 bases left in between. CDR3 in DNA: TGTGCCAGCAGCTTACAGGCAGGGGAGGGAGAGACCCAGTACTTC. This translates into CASSLQAGEGETQYF.

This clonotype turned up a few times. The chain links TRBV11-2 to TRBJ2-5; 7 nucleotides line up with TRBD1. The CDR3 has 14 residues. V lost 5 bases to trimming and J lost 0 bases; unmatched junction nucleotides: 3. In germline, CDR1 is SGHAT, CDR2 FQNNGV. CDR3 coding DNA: TGTGCCAGCAGCACCAGGGGGTACCAAGAGACCCAGTACTTC. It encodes CASSTRGYQETQYF.